Below, 27 T cell receptor beta chains from the same sample are listed, as sequenced in a study of cytomegalovirus exposure and HLA in healthy donors. PCR used 60 Vbeta primers and 13 Jbeta primers. The assay was immunoSEQ multiplex PCR, and TCRdb's table has in-frame clones only and misses some. The table shows approximately 130,000 clones, with nearly 80% occurring only once. Input material: PBMCs. These receptors all come from a male donor in good health and CMV-seronegative.

The count of this clone is one. The V and J genes are TRBV25-1 and TRBJ2-3, with a possible D match to TRBD2 (6 bases). The germline V gene has CDR1 MGHDK and CDR2 SYGVNS. The CDR3 sequence is 15 residues long. With 1 base removed from V and 0 bases from J, the gap between germline ends came to 8 bases. In DNA, the CDR3 is TGTGCCAGCAGTGAATCGGGGACTAGCACAGATACGCAGTATTTT. Residues: CASSESGTSTDTQYF.

The chain combines TRBV15 with TRBJ2-3, with TRBD2 as a possible D gene (6 bases). The ends were cut back, 3 bases at V and 0 bases at J, with 22 bases in the middle. The CDR3 consists of 19 residues. Per the germline V gene, CDR1 is LNHNV and CDR2 is YYDKDF (reference sequence). The CDR3 here is CATSRGAGSLRTSTDTQYF. CDR3 in DNA: TGTGCCACCAGCAGGGGCGCGGGGTCCCTTCGAACTAGCACAGATACGCAGTATTTT.

J is TRBJ2-3 and V is TRBV6-5; the match to TRBD2 covers 12 bases. J was trimmed by 4 bases and V by 5 bases; bases with no gene match: 4. CDR1 and CDR2 from the germline V gene are MNHEY and SVGAGI. The CDR3 extends over 15 amino acids. The CDR3: CASSLSSGGADTQYF. The CDR3 DNA is TGTGCCAGCAGTCTATCTAGCGGGGGGGCAGATACGCAGTATTTT.

The chain joins TRBV30 to TRBJ2-2; no reliable D call. Germline V gene data show CDR1 as GTSNPN and CDR2 as SVGIG (reference sequence). With 2 bases removed from V and 4 bases from J, the gap between germline ends came to 5 bases. The CDR3 runs to 12 residues. The CDR3 protein is CAWSPGTGELFF. Written as DNA, the CDR3 is TGTGCCTGGAGTCCGGGCACCGGGGAGCTGTTTTTT. The variable domain in full, completed from reference TRBV30 and TRBJ2-2, reads SQTIHQWPATLVQPVGSPLSLECTVEGTSNPNLYWYRQAAGRGLQLLFYSVGIGQISSEVPQNLSASRPQDRQFILSSKKLLLSDSGFYLCAWSPGTGELFFGEGSRLTVL.

The chain recombines TRBV5-6 with TRBJ2-3, with TRBD2 matching over 7 bases. Germline CDR1 is SGHDT and CDR2 is YYEEEE. V was pared by 0 bases and J by 5 bases, with 3 bases of the junction left unmatched. CDR3 length: 14 residues. Here the CDR3 DNA reads TGTGCCAGCAGCTTGGGGACTAGTGTAGATACGCAGTATTTT. Translating it yields CASSLGTSVDTQYF.

The V call is TRBV11-3, the J call TRBJ2-3; TRBD2 matches at 8 bases. V shed 5 bases and J 3 bases; nucleotides not matched to a gene: 4. CDR1 is SGHNT, CDR2 YENEEA, per germline. There are 14 residues in the CDR3. The CDR3 coding sequence is TGTGCCAGCAGCACGGGACTAGTAACAGATACGCAGTATTTT. Translating it yields CASSTGLVTDTQYF.

DNA for the CDR3: TGTGCTAGTGGTTTGCCACAACTAGCGGGGGCCGCGAACACCGGGGAGCTGTTTTTT. Protein: CASGLPQLAGAANTGELFF. The chain recombines TRBV12-5 with TRBJ2-2, with TRBD2 matching over 11 bases. The germline V gene encodes CDR1 LGHNT and CDR2 FRNRAP. Trimming cost V 2 bases and J 0 bases; bases outside gene matches: 8. The CDR3 spans 19 residues.

The genes are TRBV10-3 and TRBJ1-5; no definite D call. Germline CDR1 is ENHRY and CDR2 is SYGVKD. This CDR3 spans 14 amino acids. V lost 3 bases and J 5 bases, leaving 11 bases between the germline ends. In DNA, the CDR3 is TGTGCCATCAGTGATCGTCCCGAGGATCAGCCCCAGCATTTT. Amino acid sequence: CAISDRPEDQPQHF.

The genes are TRBV5-4 and TRBJ2-5; 7 bases agree with TRBD1. The ends lost 6 bases at V and 4 bases at J; junction bases unmatched: 6. Germline V gives CDR1 SGHNT, CDR2 YYREEE (reference sequence). The CDR3 has 13 residues. CDR3 loop: CASKTTGVETQYF. The CDR3 DNA is TGTGCCAGCAAAACCACAGGGGTAGAGACCCAGTACTTC.

This clone was counted between two and nine times. The rearrangement joins TRBV19 to TRBJ2-7; 9 bases map to TRBD1. Germline lookup yields CDR1 LNHDA and CDR2 SQIVND (reference sequence). Germline trimming cut 1 base from V and 1 base from J; bases unmatched to any gene: 2. This CDR3 contains 15 residues. For the CDR3, the DNA is TGTGCCAGTAGTATAGGAGGGACAGGGTCCTACGAGCAGTACTTC. Amino acids: CASSIGGTGSYEQYF.

This clone was detected only once. The chain joins TRBV9 to TRBJ2-7, with TRBD1 matching over 7 bases. The J segment lost 3 bases and the V segment lost 3 bases, leaving 3 bases of the junction unmatched. This CDR3 is 13 amino acids long. Germline loops: CDR1 SGDLS, CDR2 YYNGEE. The CDR3 DNA reads as TGTGCCAGCAGCGGAGGGACAGACTACGAGCAGTACTTC. Amino acid sequence: CASSGGTDYEQYF.

This chain joins TRBV5-4 and TRBJ1-2, with D tentatively TRBD1 (5 bases). V lost 4 bases and J 6 bases, leaving 13 bases between the germline ends. CDR1 is SGHNT, CDR2 YYREEE, per germline (reference sequence). The CDR3 extends over 13 amino acids. The CDR3 DNA reads TGTGCCAGCAGCCAGTGGGTGACAGATGGCTACACCTTC. Translation gives CASSQWVTDGYTF. The full variable domain, in which reference TRBV5-4 and TRBJ1-2 provide the parts outside the CDR3, is ETGVTQSPTHLIKTRGQQVTLRCSSQSGHNTVSWYQQALGQGPQFIFQYYREEENGRGNFPPRFSGLQFPNYSSELNVNALELDDSALYLCASSQWVTDGYTFGSGTRLTVV.

The rearrangement uses TRBV1 and TRBJ2-1; TRBD2 is the table's D call, not checked against the DNA. TRBV1 is annotated as a pseudogene. This CDR3 spans 16 amino acids. The CDR3 reads CTSSPRLSGGYNEQFF. CDR3 nucleotides: TGCACCAGCAGCCCCCGCTTGAGCGGGGGATACAATGAGCAGTTCTTC.

The chain links TRBV19 to TRBJ1-5; D is perhaps TRBD1 (6 bases). The CDR3 is made up of 15 amino acids. Germline V CDR1 and CDR2: LNHDA, SQIVND (reference sequence). V was cut by 4 bases and J by 3 bases, with 13 bases left in between. CDR3 sequence reads: CASSRSGQNNQPQHF. Written as DNA, the CDR3 is TGTGCCAGTAGTAGATCCGGACAGAACAATCAGCCCCAGCATTTT.

The chain joins TRBV25-1 to TRBJ2-5, with D unresolved. CDR1 is MGHDK and CDR2 is SYGVNS in the germline V gene. The V end lost 4 bases, the J end lost 9 bases, and 12 bases lay between the germline ends. The CDR3 consists of 12 residues. The CDR3: CASSGGFEAQYF. DNA of the CDR3: TGTGCCAGCAGTGGTGGATTTGAGGCCCAGTACTTC.

This rearrangement joins TRBV4-1 to TRBJ1-1, with D possibly matching TRBD1 (5 bases). The CDR3 has 14 amino acids. The V gene lost 3 bases and the J gene lost 3 bases, with 11 bases spanning the gap. The germline V gene encodes CDR1 MGHRA and CDR2 YSYEKL. The CDR3 loop reads CASSHRREDTEAFF. As DNA, the CDR3 is TGCGCCAGCAGCCACCGCAGGGAGGACACTGAAGCTTTCTTT.

This chain uses TRBV19 with TRBJ2-1; D might be TRBD1 (6 bases). V lost 4 bases, J lost 0 bases, and 13 bases lay in between. CDR1 and CDR2 from the germline V gene are LNHDA and SQIVND (reference sequence). The CDR3 runs to 16 residues. The CDR3 region is CASSKFQGSSYNEQFF. CDR3 nucleotides: TGTGCCAGTAGTAAGTTTCAGGGGAGCTCCTACAATGAGCAGTTCTTC.

This clone has just a few counts. V is TRBV4-2 and J is TRBJ2-1; 10 nucleotides align to TRBD2. This CDR3 has 17 amino acids. V was clipped by 7 bases and J by 0 bases; unmatched bases: 9. In germline, CDR1 is LGHNA, CDR2 YNFKEQ. The CDR3 nucleotides read TGTGCCAGCAACCTGCTAGCGGGGGCCTCCTCCTACAATGAGCAGTTCTTC. It is translated as CASNLLAGASSYNEQFF.

Regarding this clone: Without the conserved terminal phenylalanine or tryptophan, this CDR3 likely stems from a read error. The rearrangement links TRBV6-5 to TRBJ2-7; 9 nucleotides line up with TRBD1. Germline loops: CDR1 MNHEY, CDR2 SVGAGI. The CDR3 consists of 15 residues. After removal of 0 bases from V and 2 bases from J, the junction contained 2 bases not matched to a gene. The CDR3 is CASSYSGTGTYEQYL. CDR3 bases: TGTGCCAGCAGTTACTCTGGGACAGGGACCTACGAGCAGTACCTC.

V gene TRBV6-6 combines with J gene TRBJ1-4, with D uncertain. The CDR3 covers 14 residues. CDR1 is MNHNY and CDR2 is SVGAGI in the germline V gene (reference sequence). The V end was cut by 1 base, the J end by 3 bases, with 6 bases between. CDR3 sequence: CASSYYSSNEKLFF. The CDR3 region has the DNA TGTGCCAGCAGTTACTACAGTTCTAATGAAAAACTGTTTTTT.

The rearrangement links TRBV10-3 to TRBJ1-1, with 8 positions matching TRBD1. The CDR3 contains 15 residues. CDR1 and CDR2 from the germline V gene are ENHRY and SYGVKD. J gave up 4 bases and V 0 bases, and 4 bases lay outside the gene matches. CDR3 in DNA: TGTGCCATCAGTGAGTCGGCAGGGGGCTCCACTGAAGCTTTCTTT. It yields the protein CAISESAGGSTEAFF.

This rearrangement joins TRBV5-1 to TRBJ2-3; 8 bases are a match to TRBD1. With V trimmed by 2 bases and J by 2 bases, 7 bases remained unmatched. The CDR3 runs to 16 residues. Germline V CDR1 and CDR2: SGHRS, YFSETQ. The CDR3 bases are TGCGCCAGCAGCTTAGGTACAGGGGGGTACACAGATACGCAGTATTTT. The encoded protein is CASSLGTGGYTDTQYF.

This clone has just one count. The V and J genes are TRBV4-2 and TRBJ2-1; 7 bases align to TRBD1. The ends lost 0 bases at V and 4 bases at J; junction bases unmatched: 9. CDR3 length: 17 amino acids. CDR1 and CDR2 from the germline V gene are LGHNA and YNFKEQ. The CDR3 protein is CASSQDPRQGWYNEQFF. The CDR3 coding sequence is TGTGCCAGCAGCCAAGATCCCCGACAGGGATGGTACAATGAGCAGTTCTTC.

The rearrangement joins TRBV18 to TRBJ1-2; 9 bases match TRBD1. CDR1 KGHSH and CDR2 LQKENI come from the germline V gene. This CDR3 has 14 amino acids. Trimming cost V 2 bases and J 7 bases; bases outside gene matches: 5. The CDR3, as DNA: TGTGCCAGCTCACCAACCGGGACAGGGAGTGGCTACACCTTC. Translating it yields CASSPTGTGSGYTF.

This chain links TRBV18 with TRBJ2-1; 11 bases align to TRBD1. The CDR3 is 15 residues long. J gave up 6 bases and V 5 bases, and 6 bases lay outside the gene matches. Germline CDR1 is KGHSH and CDR2 is LQKENI. CDR3 protein: CASSGAGTGGNEQFF. The DNA for the CDR3 is TGTGCCAGCTCAGGGGCCGGGACAGGGGGCAATGAGCAGTTCTTC.

The DNA for the CDR3 is TGTGCCAGCAGTTGGGGGGGACAGAACACTGAAGCTTTCTTT. Its protein is CASSWGGQNTEAFF. J is TRBJ1-1 and V is TRBV27; perhaps TRBD1 as D (6 bases). This CDR3 contains 14 residues. Per the germline V gene, CDR1 is MNHEY and CDR2 is SMNVEV (reference sequence). Deletions cut 4 bases from V and 1 base from J, with 10 bases between.

The chain joins TRBV4-2 to TRBJ2-4; 14 nucleotides line up with TRBD2. V was clipped by 0 bases and J by 3 bases; unmatched bases: 4. Germline values: CDR1 LGHNA, CDR2 YNFKEQ. This CDR3 has 18 residues. CDR3 DNA sequence: TGTGCCAGCAGCCAAGATGGGACTAGCGGGAGACTCAAAAACATTCAGTACTTC. Its protein is CASSQDGTSGRLKNIQYF.